This T cell receptor (beta chain) was sequenced for a study of blood T cell repertoires in COVID-19. The repertoire was sequenced with immunoSEQ multiplex PCR; TCRdb's copy has only in-frame clones and lacks some. This table has 450,000 to 500,000 clones, 75% to 90% appearing once. The germline V and J ends were trimmed by 5 bases and 5 bases, with 9 bases remaining between them. The CDR3 is 12 amino acids. CDR1 is MNHEY, CDR2 SVGAGI, per germline. The J gene is TRBJ2-5, the V gene TRBV6-5, with a possible D match to TRBD1 (6 bases). Sequenced sample: peripheral blood. The origin of this receptor is a human donor in a cohort sampled during active COVID-19. The CDR3 loop is CASSLRGETQYF. Written as DNA, the CDR3 is TGTGCCAGCAGTCTTAGGGGGGAGACCCAGTACTTC.